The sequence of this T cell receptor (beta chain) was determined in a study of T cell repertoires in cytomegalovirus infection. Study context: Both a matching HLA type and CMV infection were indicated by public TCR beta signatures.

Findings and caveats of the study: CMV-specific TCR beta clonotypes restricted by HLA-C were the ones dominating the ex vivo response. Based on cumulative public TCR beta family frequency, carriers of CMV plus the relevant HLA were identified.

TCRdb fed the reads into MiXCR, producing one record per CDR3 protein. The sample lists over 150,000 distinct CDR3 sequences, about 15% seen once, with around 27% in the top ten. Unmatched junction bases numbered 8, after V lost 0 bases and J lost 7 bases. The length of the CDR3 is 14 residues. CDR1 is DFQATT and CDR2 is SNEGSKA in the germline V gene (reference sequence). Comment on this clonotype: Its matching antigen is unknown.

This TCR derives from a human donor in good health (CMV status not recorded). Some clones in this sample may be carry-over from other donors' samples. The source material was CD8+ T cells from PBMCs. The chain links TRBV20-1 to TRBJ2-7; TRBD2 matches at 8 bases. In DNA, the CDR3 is TGCAGTGCTAGAGATTCCAGCGGGGGAATGGAGCAGTACTTC. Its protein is CSARDSSGGMEQYF.